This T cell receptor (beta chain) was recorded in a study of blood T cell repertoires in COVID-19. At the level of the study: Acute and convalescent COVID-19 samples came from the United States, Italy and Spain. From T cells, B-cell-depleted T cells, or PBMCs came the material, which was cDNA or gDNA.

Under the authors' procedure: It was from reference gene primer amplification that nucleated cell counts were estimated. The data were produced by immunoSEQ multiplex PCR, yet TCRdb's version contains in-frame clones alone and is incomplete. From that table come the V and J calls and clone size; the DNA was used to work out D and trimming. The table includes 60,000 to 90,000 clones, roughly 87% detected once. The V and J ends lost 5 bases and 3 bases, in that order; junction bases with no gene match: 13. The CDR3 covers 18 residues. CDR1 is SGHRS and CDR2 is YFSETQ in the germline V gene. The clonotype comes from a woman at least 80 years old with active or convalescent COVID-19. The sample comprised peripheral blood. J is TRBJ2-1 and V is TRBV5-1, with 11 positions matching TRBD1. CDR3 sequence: CASSPGQGAFLNYNEQFF. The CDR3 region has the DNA TGCGCCAGCAGTCCCGGACAGGGGGCCTTCTTGAACTACAATGAGCAGTTCTTC.